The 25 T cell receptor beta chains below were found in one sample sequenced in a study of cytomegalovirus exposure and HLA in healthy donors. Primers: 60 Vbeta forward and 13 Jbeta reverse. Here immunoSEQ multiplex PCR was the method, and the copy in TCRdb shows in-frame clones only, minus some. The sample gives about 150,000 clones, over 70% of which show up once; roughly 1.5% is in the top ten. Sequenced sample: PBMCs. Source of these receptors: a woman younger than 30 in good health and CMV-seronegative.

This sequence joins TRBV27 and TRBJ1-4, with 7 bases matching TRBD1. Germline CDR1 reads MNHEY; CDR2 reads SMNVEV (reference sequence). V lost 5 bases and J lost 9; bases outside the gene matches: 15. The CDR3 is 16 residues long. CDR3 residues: CASSNSPGTASQKLFF. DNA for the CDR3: TGTGCCAGCAGTAACTCTCCCGGGACAGCCTCTCAAAAACTGTTTTTT.

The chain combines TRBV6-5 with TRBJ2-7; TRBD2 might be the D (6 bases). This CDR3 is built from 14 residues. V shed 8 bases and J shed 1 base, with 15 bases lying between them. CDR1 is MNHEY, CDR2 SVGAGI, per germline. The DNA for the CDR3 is TGTGCCAGCGGGCGGGGCATTTTATCCTACGAGCAGTACTTC. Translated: CASGRGILSYEQYF.

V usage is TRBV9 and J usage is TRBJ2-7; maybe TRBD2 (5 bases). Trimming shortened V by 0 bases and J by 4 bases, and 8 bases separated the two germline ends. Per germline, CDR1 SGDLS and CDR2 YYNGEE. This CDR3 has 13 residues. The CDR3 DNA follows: TGTGCCAGCAGCGTAGAAGAGGGTTACGAGCAGTACTTC. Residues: CASSVEEGYEQYF.

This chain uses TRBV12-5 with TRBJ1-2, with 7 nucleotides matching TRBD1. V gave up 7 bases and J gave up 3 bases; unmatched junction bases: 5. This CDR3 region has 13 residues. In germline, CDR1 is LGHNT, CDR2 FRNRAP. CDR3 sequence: CASAKQGYYGYTF. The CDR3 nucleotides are TGTGCTAGTGCCAAACAGGGGTACTATGGCTACACCTTC.

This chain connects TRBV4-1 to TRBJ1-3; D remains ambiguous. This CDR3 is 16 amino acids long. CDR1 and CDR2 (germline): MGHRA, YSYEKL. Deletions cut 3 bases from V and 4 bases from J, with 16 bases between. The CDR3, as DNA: TGCGCCAGCAGCCAGGGTGCAGCGAGGTCGGGAAACACCATATATTTT. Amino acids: CASSQGAARSGNTIYF.

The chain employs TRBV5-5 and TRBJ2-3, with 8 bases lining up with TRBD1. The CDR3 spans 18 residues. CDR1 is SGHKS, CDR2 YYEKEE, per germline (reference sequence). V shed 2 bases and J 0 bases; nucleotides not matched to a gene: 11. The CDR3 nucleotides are TGTGCCAGCAGCTTAGGGACAGGAGTCCATTCTAGCACAGATACGCAGTATTTT. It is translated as CASSLGTGVHSSTDTQYF.

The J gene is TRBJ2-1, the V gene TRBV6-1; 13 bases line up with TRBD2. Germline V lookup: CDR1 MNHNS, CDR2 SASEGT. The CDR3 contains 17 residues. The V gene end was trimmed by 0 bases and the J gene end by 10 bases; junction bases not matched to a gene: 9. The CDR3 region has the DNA TGTGCCAGCAGTGAAGCGCCACTAGCGGGGGGGCCGCGGGAGCAGTTCTTC. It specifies CASSEAPLAGGPREQFF.

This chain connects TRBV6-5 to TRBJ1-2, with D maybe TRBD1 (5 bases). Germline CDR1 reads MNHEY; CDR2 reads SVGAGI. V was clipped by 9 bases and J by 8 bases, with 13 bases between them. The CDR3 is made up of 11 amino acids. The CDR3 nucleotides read TGTGCCAGTCTAGATCGGGGGGGCTACACCTTC. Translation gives CASLDRGGYTF.

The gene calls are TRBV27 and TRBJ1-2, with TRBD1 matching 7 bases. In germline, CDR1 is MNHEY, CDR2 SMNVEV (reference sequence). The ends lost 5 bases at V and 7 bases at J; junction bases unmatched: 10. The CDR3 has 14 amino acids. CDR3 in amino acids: CASSPSGTVLGYTF. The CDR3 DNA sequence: TGTGCCAGCAGTCCCTCTGGGACAGTTCTTGGCTACACCTTC.

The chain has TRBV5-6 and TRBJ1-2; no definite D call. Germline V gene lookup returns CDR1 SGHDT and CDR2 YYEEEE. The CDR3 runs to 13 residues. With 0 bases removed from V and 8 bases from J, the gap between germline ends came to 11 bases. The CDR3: CASSLGQVTGYTF. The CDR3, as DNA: TGTGCCAGCAGCTTGGGCCAGGTTACCGGCTACACCTTC.

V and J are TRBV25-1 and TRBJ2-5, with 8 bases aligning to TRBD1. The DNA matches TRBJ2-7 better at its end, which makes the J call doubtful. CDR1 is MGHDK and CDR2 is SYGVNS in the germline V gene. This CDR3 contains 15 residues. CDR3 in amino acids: CASSESIQGAYEQYF. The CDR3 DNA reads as TGTGCCAGCAGTGAATCCATACAGGGGGCCTACGAGCAGTACTTC.

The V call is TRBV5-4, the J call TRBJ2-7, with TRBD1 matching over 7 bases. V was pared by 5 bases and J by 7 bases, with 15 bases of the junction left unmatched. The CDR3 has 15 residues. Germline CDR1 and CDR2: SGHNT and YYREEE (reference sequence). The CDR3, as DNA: TGTGCCAGCAGGGCTGCTGGTCAGGGGGTGAAGGAGCAGTACTTC. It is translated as CASRAAGQGVKEQYF. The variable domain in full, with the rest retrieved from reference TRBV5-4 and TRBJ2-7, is ETGVTQSPTHLIKTRGQQVTLRCSSQSGHNTVSWYQQALGQGPQFIFQYYREEENGRGNFPPRFSGLQFPNYSSELNVNALELDDSALYLCASRAAGQGVKEQYFGPGTRLTVT.

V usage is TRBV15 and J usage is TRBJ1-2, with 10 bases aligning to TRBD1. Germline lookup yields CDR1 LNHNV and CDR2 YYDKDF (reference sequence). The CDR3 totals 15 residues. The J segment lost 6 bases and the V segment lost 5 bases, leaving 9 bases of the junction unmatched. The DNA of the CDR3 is TGTGCCACCAGCTGGCGCCGGGGACAGGGGAATGGCTACACCTTC. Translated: CATSWRRGQGNGYTF.

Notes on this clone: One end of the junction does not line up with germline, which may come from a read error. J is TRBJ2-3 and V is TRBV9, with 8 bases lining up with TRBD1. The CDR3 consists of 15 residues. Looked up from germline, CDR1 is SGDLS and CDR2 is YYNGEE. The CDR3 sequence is CVSSVEGQGTDTQYF. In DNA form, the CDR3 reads TGTGTCAGCAGCGTAGAGGGACAGGGCACAGATACGCAGTATTTT. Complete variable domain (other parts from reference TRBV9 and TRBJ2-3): DSGVTQTPKHLITATGQRVTLRCSPRSGDLSVYWYQQSLDQGLQFLIQYYNGEERAKGNILERFSAQQFPDLHSELNLSSLELGDSALYFCVSSVEGQGTDTQYFGPGTRLTVL.

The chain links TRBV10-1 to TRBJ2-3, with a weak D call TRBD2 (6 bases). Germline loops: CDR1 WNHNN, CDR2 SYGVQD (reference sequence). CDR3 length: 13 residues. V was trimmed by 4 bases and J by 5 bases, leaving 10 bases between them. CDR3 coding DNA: TGCGCCAGCAGTGTAACCGGGGGAGATACGCAGTATTTT. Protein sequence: CASSVTGGDTQYF.

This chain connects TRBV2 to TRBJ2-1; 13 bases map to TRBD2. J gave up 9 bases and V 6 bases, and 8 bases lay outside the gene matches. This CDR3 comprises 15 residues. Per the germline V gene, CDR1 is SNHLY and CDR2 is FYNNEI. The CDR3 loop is CASRELAGGPREQFF. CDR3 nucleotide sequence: TGTGCCAGCAGGGAACTAGCGGGGGGGCCCCGTGAGCAGTTCTTC.

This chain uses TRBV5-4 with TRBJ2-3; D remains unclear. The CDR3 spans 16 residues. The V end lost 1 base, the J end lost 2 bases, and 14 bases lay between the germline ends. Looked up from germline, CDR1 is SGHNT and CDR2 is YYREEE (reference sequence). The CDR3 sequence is CASSLSRVRSTDTQYF. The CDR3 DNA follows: TGTGCCAGCAGCTTGTCGCGTGTCCGATCCACAGATACGCAGTATTTT. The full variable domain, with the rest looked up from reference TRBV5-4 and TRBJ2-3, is ETGVTQSPTHLIKTRGQQVTLRCSSQSGHNTVSWYQQALGQGPQFIFQYYREEENGRGNFPPRFSGLQFPNYSSELNVNALELDDSALYLCASSLSRVRSTDTQYFGPGTRLTVL.

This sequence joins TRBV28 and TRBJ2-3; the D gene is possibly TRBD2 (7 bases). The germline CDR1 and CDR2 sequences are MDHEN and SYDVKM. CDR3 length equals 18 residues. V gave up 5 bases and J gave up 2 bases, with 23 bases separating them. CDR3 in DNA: TGTGCCAGCAGTCTGGCCTGGGGGGCGGGGGCCTTCACAGATACGCAGTATTTT. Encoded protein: CASSLAWGAGAFTDTQYF.

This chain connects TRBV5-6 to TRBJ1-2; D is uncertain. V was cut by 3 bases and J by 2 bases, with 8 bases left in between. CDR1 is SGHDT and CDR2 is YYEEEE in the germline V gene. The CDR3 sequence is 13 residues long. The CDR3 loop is CASSYLANYGYTF. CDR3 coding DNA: TGTGCCAGCAGCTATTTGGCCAACTATGGCTACACCTTC.

The DNA of the CDR3 is TGTGCCAGCAGCCTCAACAGGGTTGGGAACACCGGGGAGCTGTTTTTT. Protein: CASSLNRVGNTGELFF. The chain recombines TRBV7-8 with TRBJ2-2; D possibly corresponds to TRBD1 (6 bases). Germline CDR1 SGHVS, CDR2 FQNEAQ. V was trimmed by 5 bases and J by 1 base, leaving 14 bases between them. CDR3 length: 16 amino acids.

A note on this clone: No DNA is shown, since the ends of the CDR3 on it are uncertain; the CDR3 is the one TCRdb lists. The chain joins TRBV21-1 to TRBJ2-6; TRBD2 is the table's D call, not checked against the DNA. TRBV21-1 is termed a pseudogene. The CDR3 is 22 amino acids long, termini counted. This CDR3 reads CASTKGGESGFLFGSGANVLTF.

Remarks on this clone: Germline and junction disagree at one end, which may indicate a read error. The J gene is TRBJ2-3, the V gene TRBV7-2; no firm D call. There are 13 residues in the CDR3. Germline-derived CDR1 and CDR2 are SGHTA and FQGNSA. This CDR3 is CAGSFSSRDTQYF. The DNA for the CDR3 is TGTGCCGGCAGCTTCAGTTCTAGAGATACGCAGTATTTT.

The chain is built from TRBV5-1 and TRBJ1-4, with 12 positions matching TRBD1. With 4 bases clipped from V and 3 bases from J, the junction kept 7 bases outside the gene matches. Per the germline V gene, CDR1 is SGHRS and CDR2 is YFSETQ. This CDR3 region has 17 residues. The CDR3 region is CASSEGTGGAANEKLFF. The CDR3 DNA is TGCGCCAGCAGCGAAGGGACAGGGGGCGCGGCTAATGAAAAACTGTTTTTT.

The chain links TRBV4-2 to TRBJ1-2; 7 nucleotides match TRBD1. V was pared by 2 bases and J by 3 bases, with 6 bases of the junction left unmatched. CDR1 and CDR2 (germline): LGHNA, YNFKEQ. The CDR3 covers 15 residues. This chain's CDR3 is CASSQSTGHDYGYTF. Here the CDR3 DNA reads TGTGCCAGCAGCCAATCGACAGGGCACGACTATGGCTACACCTTC.

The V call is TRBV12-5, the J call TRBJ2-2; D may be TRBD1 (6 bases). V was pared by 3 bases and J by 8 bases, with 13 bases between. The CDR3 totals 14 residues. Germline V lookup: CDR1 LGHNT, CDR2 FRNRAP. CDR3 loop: CASGFGQLLGELFF. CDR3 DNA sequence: TGTGCTAGTGGTTTCGGACAGCTACTGGGGGAGCTGTTTTTT.